The 25 T cell receptor beta chains given below trace back to one sample, sequenced in a study of cytomegalovirus exposure and HLA in healthy donors. Amplification used 60 Vbeta primers and 13 Jbeta primers. TCRdb's table, derived via immunoSEQ multiplex PCR, lists solely in-frame clones and lacks some. In the table there are about 47,000 clones, 72% of which are singletons. The sequenced sample was PBMCs. Receptors originate from a man aged 25-45 years in good health and CMV-seronegative.

The rearrangement joins TRBV5-1 to TRBJ2-1; possible D gene TRBD1, 6 bases. Trimming stripped 0 bases from V and 2 bases from J, with 9 bases between. Germline V gives CDR1 SGHRS, CDR2 YFSETQ. This CDR3 region has 15 residues. The chain's CDR3 is CASSLDRETYNEQFF. CDR3 in DNA: TGCGCCAGCAGCTTGGACAGGGAAACCTACAATGAGCAGTTCTTC.

DNA of the CDR3: TGCGCCAGCAGCCTACCCGAGGGGGCCAACGTCCTGACTTTC. Encoded protein: CASSLPEGANVLTF. The chain couples TRBV5-1 to TRBJ2-6; D is unclear. Deletions cut 4 bases from V and 4 bases from J, with 9 bases between. Germline CDR1 SGHRS, CDR2 YFSETQ. The CDR3 totals 14 residues.

The chain joins TRBV29-1 to TRBJ1-1; 9 bases align to TRBD1. Germline CDR1 SQVTM, CDR2 ANQGSEA. V shed 4 bases, J shed 10 bases, and the junction held 4 bases outside the gene matches. The CDR3 has 11 residues. CDR3 amino acids: CSVAWGQGAFF. The DNA for the CDR3 is TGCAGCGTTGCTTGGGGACAGGGAGCTTTCTTT.

The rearrangement joins TRBV4-1 to TRBJ1-2; TRBD1 matches at 8 bases. The CDR3 is made up of 15 amino acids. Unmatched junction bases numbered 9, after V lost 1 base and J lost 8 bases. The germline gives CDR1 MGHRA, CDR2 YSYEKL. In DNA, the CDR3 is TGCGCCAGCAGCCAAGTCCGACAGGGGAGAGAAGGCTACACCTTC. Translation gives CASSQVRQGREGYTF.

J is TRBJ1-1 and V is TRBV5-6; 7 bases fit TRBD1. CDR1 is SGHDT and CDR2 is YYEEEE in the germline V gene. The CDR3 contains 16 residues. With 1 base clipped from V and 6 bases from J, the junction kept 12 bases outside the gene matches. Here the CDR3 reads CASSLPGQTRGAEAFF. CDR3 sequence (DNA): TGTGCCAGCAGCTTGCCGGGACAGACCCGAGGGGCTGAAGCTTTCTTT.

The chain is built from TRBV2 and TRBJ1-5; D gene ambiguous. V lost 1 base to trimming and J lost 6 bases, with 10 bases between them. The germline V gene has CDR1 SNHLY and CDR2 FYNNEI. CDR3 length: 14 residues. This CDR3 is CASSEGGSLQPQHF. CDR3 nucleotide sequence: TGTGCCAGCAGTGAAGGAGGGAGTCTTCAGCCCCAGCATTTT. The full variable domain, its missing parts supplied by reference TRBV2 and TRBJ1-5, is EPEVTQTPSHQVTQMGQEVILRCVPISNHLYFYWYRQILGQKVEFLVSFYNNEISEKSEIFDDQFSVERPDGSNFTLKIRSTKLEDSAMYFCASSEGGSLQPQHFGDGTRLSIL.

J is TRBJ1-5 and V is TRBV27, with TRBD1 matching over 10 bases. V dropped 5 bases and J dropped 6; count of bases not matched to a gene: 10. The CDR3 totals 16 residues. CDR1 is MNHEY and CDR2 is SMNVEV in the germline V gene (reference sequence). The CDR3: CASSIGDRGPSQPQHF. CDR3 sequence (DNA): TGTGCCAGCAGTATAGGAGACAGGGGGCCCTCTCAGCCCCAGCATTTT.

The CDR3 reads CATRGAGGYTF. CDR3 DNA: TGTGCCACCAGGGGTGCAGGGGGCTACACCTTC. The V and J genes are TRBV6-1 and TRBJ1-2; D may be TRBD1 (6 bases). Per germline, CDR1 MNHNS and CDR2 SASEGT. The CDR3 consists of 11 residues. V gave up 10 bases and J gave up 8 bases, with 14 bases separating them.

This clone occurred a few times. The chain combines TRBV9 with TRBJ1-1, with D perhaps matching TRBD1 (5 bases). CDR3 length: 16 residues. The germline V gene has CDR1 SGDLS and CDR2 YYNGEE. V was shortened by 4 bases and J by 3 bases, with 19 bases between the two germline ends. The CDR3 protein is CASSPSGGGLDTEAFF. The CDR3 DNA is TGTGCCAGCAGCCCCAGCGGGGGGGGATTGGACACTGAAGCTTTCTTT.

A single count supports this clone. The chain couples TRBV13 to TRBJ2-7; no firm D call. Trimming stripped 0 bases from V and 4 bases from J, with 7 bases between. This CDR3 is 13 amino acids long. Germline-derived CDR1 and CDR2 are PRHDT and FYEKMQ (reference sequence). The CDR3 nucleotides read TGTGCCAGCAGCTTAGGCCGGTCATACGAGCAGTACTTC. Translated: CASSLGRSYEQYF.

The chain recombines TRBV2 with TRBJ2-3, with D possibly being TRBD2 (6 bases). Germline CDR1 reads SNHLY; CDR2 reads FYNNEI. The CDR3 totals 15 residues. With 3 bases removed from V and 3 bases from J, the gap between germline ends came to 13 bases. CDR3 in amino acids: CASSDGGMVTDTQYF. The CDR3 DNA is TGTGCCAGCAGTGACGGCGGGATGGTTACAGATACGCAGTATTTT.

This sequence joins TRBV11-3 and TRBJ2-7; no clear D gene. The CDR3 runs 15 residues. From germline, CDR1 is SGHNT and CDR2 YENEEA. Trimming left V 3 bases short and J 5 bases short, with 17 bases between. The CDR3: CASSFNQALANEQYF. In DNA form, the CDR3 reads TGTGCCAGCAGCTTCAATCAGGCCCTTGCGAACGAGCAGTACTTC.

The V call is TRBV29-1, the J call TRBJ2-2; the D gene is possibly TRBD1 (6 bases). Germline-derived CDR1 and CDR2 are SQVTM and ANQGSEA. The CDR3 extends over 14 amino acids. V was shortened by 5 bases and J by 2 bases, with 12 bases between the two germline ends. The CDR3 here is CSVYPTGNTGELFF. The CDR3, as DNA: TGCAGCGTTTATCCGACAGGAAACACCGGGGAGCTGTTTTTT.

This clone was counted only a few times. The chain combines TRBV29-1 with TRBJ2-7; no clear D gene. CDR3 length: 13 residues. Trimming left V 6 bases short and J 2 bases short, with 14 bases between. The germline CDR1 and CDR2 sequences are SQVTM and ANQGSEA. The CDR3 coding sequence is TGCAGCGTGACGACTGGCCAACCCTACGAGCAGTACTTC. Translated, it gives CSVTTGQPYEQYF.

This clone was picked up a small number of times. The V and J genes are TRBV7-2 and TRBJ1-5; D not resolved. CDR1 and CDR2 (germline): SGHTA, FQGNSA. V was pared by 4 bases and J by 4 bases, with 8 bases between. The CDR3 has 13 residues. For the CDR3, the DNA is TGTGCCAGCAGCTCTAGAGGGAATCAGCCCCAGCATTTT. Protein sequence: CASSSRGNQPQHF.

The V and J genes are TRBV25-1 and TRBJ2-5, with a weak D call TRBD1 (6 bases). The V end was cut by 3 bases, the J end by 2 bases, with 10 bases between. The germline CDR1 and CDR2 sequences are MGHDK and SYGVNS. The CDR3 has 14 residues. Here the CDR3 reads CASSEVGGQETQYF. The CDR3 DNA follows: TGTGCCAGCAGTGAGGTAGGGGGTCAAGAGACCCAGTACTTC.

The J gene is TRBJ2-2, the V gene TRBV6-4; D not certain. Trimming shortened V by 5 bases and J by 1 base, and 2 bases separated the two germline ends. Germline V lookup: CDR1 MRHNA, CDR2 SNTAGT. CDR3 length: 12 amino acids. As DNA, the CDR3 is TGTGCCAGCAGTCAGAACACCGGGGAGCTGTTTTTT. Residues: CASSQNTGELFF.

V and J are TRBV11-2 and TRBJ1-2, with D unclear. The CDR3 consists of 13 residues. The germline V gene encodes CDR1 SGHAT and CDR2 FQNNGV. V was clipped by 5 bases and J by 5 bases, with 12 bases between them. Written as DNA, the CDR3 is TGTGCCAGCAGCCGCGGGCGTGATTATGGCTACACCTTC. It yields the protein CASSRGRDYGYTF.

This rearrangement joins TRBV11-2 to TRBJ2-1; 10 bases line up with TRBD1. The CDR3 contains 12 residues. Germline CDR1 and CDR2: SGHAT and FQNNGV. J lost 16 bases, V lost 4 bases, and 7 bases had no gene match. The CDR3 DNA follows: TGTGCCAGCAGCTCCCTCGGGACAGGGGATTTCTTC. It codes for CASSSLGTGDFF.

CDR3 nucleotides: TGTGCCAGCAGCTTGGTGGGGGGACAGGGGATGATCAACGAGCAGTACTTC. Translated, it gives CASSLVGGQGMINEQYF. This chain links TRBV5-8 with TRBJ2-7; 10 bases match TRBD1. Germline trimming cut 0 bases from V and 5 bases from J; bases unmatched to any gene: 11. This CDR3 comprises 17 residues. Germline loops: CDR1 SGHTS, CDR2 YDEGEE.

The chain uses TRBV2 and TRBJ2-6; unclear D gene. With 4 bases removed from V and 2 bases from J, the gap between germline ends came to 9 bases. The CDR3 consists of 15 residues. Germline loops: CDR1 SNHLY, CDR2 FYNNEI. The CDR3 DNA is TGTGCCAGCAGTGGTCTTTCTCCTGGGGCCAACGTCCTGACTTTC. The encoded protein is CASSGLSPGANVLTF.

CDR3 amino acids: CASSYPPSSYEQYF. Here the CDR3 DNA reads TGTGCCAGCAGCTATCCCCCGAGCTCCTACGAGCAGTACTTC. The chain is built from TRBV7-7 and TRBJ2-7; D remains unclear. CDR3 size: 14 residues. Germline CDR1 is SSHAT and CDR2 is FNYEAQ (reference sequence). Trimming shortened V by 4 bases and J by 0 bases, and 10 bases separated the two germline ends.

V is TRBV14 and J is TRBJ1-2, with D perhaps matching TRBD1 (5 bases). The CDR3 loop spans 13 amino acids. The V end lost 3 bases, the J end lost 1 base, and 6 bases lay between the germline ends. Germline CDR1 SGHDN, CDR2 FVKESK. In DNA, the CDR3 is TGTGCCAGCAGCCAGGGACTTAACTATGGCTACACCTTC. Protein: CASSQGLNYGYTF. The complete variable domain, with remaining parts taken from reference TRBV14 and TRBJ1-2, reads EAGVTQFPSHSVIEKGQTVTLRCDPISGHDNLYWYRRVMGKEIKFLLHFVKESKQDESGMPNNRFLAERTGGTYSTLKVQPAELEDSGVYFCASSQGLNYGYTFGSGTRLTVV.

The chain carries TRBV5-1 and TRBJ1-1; weak D call: TRBD1 (6 bases). The length of the CDR3 is 15 residues. Trimming left V 6 bases short and J 1 base short, with 16 bases between. In germline, CDR1 is SGHRS, CDR2 YFSETQ. The CDR3 loop reads CASTTMDSKNTEAFF. The CDR3 DNA is TGCGCCAGCACCACTATGGACAGCAAGAACACTGAAGCTTTCTTT. The full variable domain, rest sourced from reference TRBV5-1 and TRBJ1-1, is KAGVTQTPRYLIKTRGQQVTLSCSPISGHRSVSWYQQTPGQGLQFLFEYFSETQRNKGNFPGRFSGRQFSNSRSEMNVSTLELGDSALYLCASTTMDSKNTEAFFGQGTRLTVV.

The V and J genes are TRBV12-1 and TRBJ1-1; the table's D call, TRBD1, was not checked against the DNA. TRBV12-1 is classified as a pseudogene. This CDR3 has 17 residues. The CDR3 DNA is TGTGCCAGCAGCCTCCACAGGGGGCTTGGATATGGCACTGAAGCTTTCTTT. It is translated as CASSLHRGLGYGTEAFF.